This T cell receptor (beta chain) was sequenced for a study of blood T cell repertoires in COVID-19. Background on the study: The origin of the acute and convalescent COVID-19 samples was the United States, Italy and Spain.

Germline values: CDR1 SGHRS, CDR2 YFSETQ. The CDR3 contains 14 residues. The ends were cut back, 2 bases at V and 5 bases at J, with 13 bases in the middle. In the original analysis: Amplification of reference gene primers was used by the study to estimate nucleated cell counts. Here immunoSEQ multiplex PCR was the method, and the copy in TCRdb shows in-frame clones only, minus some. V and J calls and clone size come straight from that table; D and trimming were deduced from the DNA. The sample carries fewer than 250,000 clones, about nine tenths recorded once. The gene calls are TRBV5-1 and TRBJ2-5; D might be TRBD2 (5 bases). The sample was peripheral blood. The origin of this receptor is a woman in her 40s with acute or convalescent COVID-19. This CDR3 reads CASSFRGAAETQYF. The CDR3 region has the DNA TGCGCCAGCAGCTTCCGGGGTGCCGCGGAGACCCAGTACTTC.